The clone carrying this TCR beta chain has at least ten counts. The antigen remains unidentified. The sample belongs to a study of T cells in Graves' hyperthyroidism and ophthalmopathy. The study, taken as a whole, reports: Through a model of 13 V-J features, ophthalmopathy was separated from stable hyperthyroidism.

From RNA transcripts, TCR beta CDR3 regions were amplified. An initial round of RT-PCR targeting the TCR CDR3 relied on the HTBI primer set. TCRdb reprocessed the multiplex PCR reads via MiXCR and lists one record per CDR3 protein. The table shows some 740,000 distinct CDR3 sequences, with around 13% occurring only once. Exclusion of patients followed from uncontrolled infection, other autoimmune disease, pregnancy or lactation. The sample taken for sequencing was blood. This TCR derives from a woman aged 18-29 years with Graves' hyperthyroidism.

The CDR3 sequence is CASSLSPGSSYGYTF. In DNA, the CDR3 is TGTGCCAGCAGTTTAAGTCCAGGGTCGAGCTATGGCTACACCTTC. This chain joins TRBV12-3 or TRBV12-4 and TRBJ1-2, with TRBD1 as a possible D gene (5 bases). Trimming pared 2 bases from V and 4 bases from J, leaving 14 bases between. This CDR3 has 15 residues.